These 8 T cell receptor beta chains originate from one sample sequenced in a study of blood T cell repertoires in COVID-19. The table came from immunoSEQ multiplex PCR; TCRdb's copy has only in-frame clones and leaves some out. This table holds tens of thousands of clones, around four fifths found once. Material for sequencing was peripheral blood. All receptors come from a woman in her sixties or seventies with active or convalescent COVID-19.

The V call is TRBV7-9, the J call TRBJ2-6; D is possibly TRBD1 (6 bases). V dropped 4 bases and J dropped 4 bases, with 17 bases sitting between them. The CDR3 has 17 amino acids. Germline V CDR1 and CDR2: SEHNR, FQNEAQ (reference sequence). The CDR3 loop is CASSSPQGIGGANVLTF. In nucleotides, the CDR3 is TGTGCCAGCAGCTCCCCCCAGGGGATAGGGGGGGCCAACGTCCTGACTTTC. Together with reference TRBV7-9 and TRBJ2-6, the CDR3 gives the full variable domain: DTGVSQNPRHKITKRGQNVTFRCDPISEHNRLYWYRQTLGQGPEFLTYFQNEAQLEKSRLLSDRFSAERPKGSFSTLEIQRTEQGDSAMYLCASSSPQGIGGANVLTFGAGSRLTVL.

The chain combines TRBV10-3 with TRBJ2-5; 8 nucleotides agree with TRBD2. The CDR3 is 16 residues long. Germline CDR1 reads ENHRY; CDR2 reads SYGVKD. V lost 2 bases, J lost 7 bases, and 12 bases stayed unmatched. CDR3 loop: CAISEEGSGVGGTQYF. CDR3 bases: TGTGCCATCAGTGAGGAGGGTAGCGGGGTCGGAGGGACCCAGTACTTC.

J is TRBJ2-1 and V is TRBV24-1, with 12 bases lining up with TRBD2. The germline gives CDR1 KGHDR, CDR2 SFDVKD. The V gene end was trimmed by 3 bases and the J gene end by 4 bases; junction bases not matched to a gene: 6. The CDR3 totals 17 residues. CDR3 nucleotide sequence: TGTGCCACCAGTGATCGAGGACTAGCGGGGATATACAATGAGCAGTTCTTC. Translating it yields CATSDRGLAGIYNEQFF.

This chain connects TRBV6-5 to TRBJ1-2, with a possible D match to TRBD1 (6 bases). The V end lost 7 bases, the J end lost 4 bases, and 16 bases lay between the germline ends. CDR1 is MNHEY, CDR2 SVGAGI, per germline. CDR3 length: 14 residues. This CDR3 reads CASTLPGAGYGYTF. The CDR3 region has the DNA TGTGCCAGCACCCTTCCAGGGGCGGGCTATGGCTACACCTTC.

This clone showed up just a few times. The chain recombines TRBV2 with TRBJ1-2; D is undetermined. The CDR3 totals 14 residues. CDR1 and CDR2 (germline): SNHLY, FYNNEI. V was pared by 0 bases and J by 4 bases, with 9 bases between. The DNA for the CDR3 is TGTGCCAGCAGTGAAGCAAGCTTATCCTATGGCTACACCTTC. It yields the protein CASSEASLSYGYTF.

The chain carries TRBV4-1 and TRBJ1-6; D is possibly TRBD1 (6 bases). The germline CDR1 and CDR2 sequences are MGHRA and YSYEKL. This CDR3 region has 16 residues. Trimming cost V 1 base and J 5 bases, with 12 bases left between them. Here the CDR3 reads CASSQVGQSDNSPLHF. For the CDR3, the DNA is TGCGCCAGCAGCCAAGTCGGACAGTCAGATAATTCACCCCTCCACTTT.

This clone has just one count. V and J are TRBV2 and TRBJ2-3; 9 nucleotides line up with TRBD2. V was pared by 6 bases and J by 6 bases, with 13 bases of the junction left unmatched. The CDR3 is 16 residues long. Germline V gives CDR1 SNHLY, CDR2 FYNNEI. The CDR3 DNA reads TGTGCCAGCAGCTCCCGGGGGAGCGGGGGGTTTGATACGCAGTATTTT. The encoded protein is CASSSRGSGGFDTQYF.

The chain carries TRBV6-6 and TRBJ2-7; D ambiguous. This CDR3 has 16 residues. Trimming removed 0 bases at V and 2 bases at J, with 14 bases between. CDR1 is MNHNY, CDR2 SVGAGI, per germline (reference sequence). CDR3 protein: CASSYSDGSEAYEQYF. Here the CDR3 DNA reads TGTGCCAGCAGTTACTCGGATGGTTCAGAGGCCTACGAGCAGTACTTC.